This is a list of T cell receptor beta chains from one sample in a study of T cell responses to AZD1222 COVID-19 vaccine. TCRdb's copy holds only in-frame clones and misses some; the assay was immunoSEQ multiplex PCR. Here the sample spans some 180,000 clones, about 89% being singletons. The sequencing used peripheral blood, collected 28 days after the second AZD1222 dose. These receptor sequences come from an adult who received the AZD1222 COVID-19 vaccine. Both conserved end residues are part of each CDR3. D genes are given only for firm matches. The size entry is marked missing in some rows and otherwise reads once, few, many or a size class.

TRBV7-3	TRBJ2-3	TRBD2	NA	TGTGCCAGCAGCCGCGAAGCGGGGGGGCCGACAGATACGCAGTATTTT	CASSREAGGPTDTQYF
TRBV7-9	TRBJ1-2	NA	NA	TGTGCCAGCAGACGTATTCAACCCAGGGCCCACTTCTATGGCTACACCTTC	CASRRIQPRAHFYGYTF
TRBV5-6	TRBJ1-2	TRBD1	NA	TGTGCCAGCAGCTTGCGGGACAGGTATGGCTACACCTTC	CASSLRDRYGYTF
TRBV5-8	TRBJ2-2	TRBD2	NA	TGTGCCAGCAGCTTTGCGTCTAGCGGGAGTCGTTCCGGGGAGCTGTTTTTT	CASSFASSGSRSGELFF
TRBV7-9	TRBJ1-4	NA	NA	TGTGCCAGCAGCCCCGGCGCGAATGAAAAACTGTTTTTT	CASSPGANEKLFF
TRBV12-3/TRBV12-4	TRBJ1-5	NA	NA	TGTGCCAGCACTAGGAGCGGTCAGCCCCAGCATTTT	CASTRSGQPQHF
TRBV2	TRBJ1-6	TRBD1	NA	TGTGCCAGCAGTAGGGACAGGGGGGTGAATTCACCCCTCCACTTT	CASSRDRGVNSPLHF
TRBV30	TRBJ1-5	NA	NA	TGTGCCTGGAGTGTAAATCACGGATATCAGCCCCAGCATTTT	CAWSVNHGYQPQHF
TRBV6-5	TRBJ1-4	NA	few	TGTGCCAGCAGTTACGGGGGGACTTATGAAAAACTGTTTTTT	CASSYGGTYEKLFF
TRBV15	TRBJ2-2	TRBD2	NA	TGTGCCACCAGGGGGGCGGGAGGAGCGGGAACACCGGGGAGGAGGATAACCGAGGTCGGGGAGCTGTTTTTT	CATRGAGGAGTPGRRITEVGELFF
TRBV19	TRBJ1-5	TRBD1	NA	TGTGCCAGTACCGACAGGGCTTGGGGCAATCAGCCCCAGCATTTT	CASTDRAWGNQPQHF
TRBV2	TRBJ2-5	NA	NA	TGTGCCAGCAAAGCAACGGGGGGCCATGGAAGAACCCAGTACTTC	CASKATGGHGRTQYF
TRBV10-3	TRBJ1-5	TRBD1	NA	TGTGCCATCAGAGGACAGGGGAACCAGCCCCAGCATTTT	CAIRGQGNQPQHF
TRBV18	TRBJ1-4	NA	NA	TGTGCCAGCTCACCCAGGGGTGATGAAAAACTGTTTTTT	CASSPRGDEKLFF
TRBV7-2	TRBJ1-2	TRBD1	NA	TGTGCCAGCAGCTTGGGGTCACAGGGGAACTATGGCTACACCTTC	CASSLGSQGNYGYTF
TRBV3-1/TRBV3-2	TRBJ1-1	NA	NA	TGTGCCAGCAGCTACATTAGGAACACTGAAGCTTTCTTT	CASSYIRNTEAFF
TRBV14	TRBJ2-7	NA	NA	TGTGCCAGCAGCCAAATCGTTCGGGACCAGACAATCCACGAGCAGTACTTC	CASSQIVRDQTIHEQYF
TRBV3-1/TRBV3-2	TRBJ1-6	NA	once	TGTGCCAGCAGCCAAACAGGACAGCAAAATTCACCCCTCCACTTT	CASSQTGQQNSPLHF
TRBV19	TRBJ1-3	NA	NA	TGTGCCAGTAGCACAGGGAACTCTGGAAACACCATATATTTT	CASSTGNSGNTIYF
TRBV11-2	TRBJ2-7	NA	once	TGTGCCAGCAGCTTTCAGCAGGTGGGAGGCTACCTGATCGGCGAGCAGTACTTC	CASSFQQVGGYLIGEQYF
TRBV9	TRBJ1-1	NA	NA	TGTGCCAGCAGCCCCCCCAGGCAGGCAGGAGGCACTGAAGCTTTCTTT	CASSPPRQAGGTEAFF
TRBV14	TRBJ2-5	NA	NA	TGTGCCAGCAGCCAAGTGTCCAGGGAAGAGACCCAGTACTTC	CASSQVSREETQYF
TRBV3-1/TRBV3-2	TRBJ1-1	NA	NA	TGTGCCAGCAGTCGACAGTTGAACACTGAAGCTTTCTTT	CASSRQLNTEAFF
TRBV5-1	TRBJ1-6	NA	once	TGCGCCAGCAGCTCTCAGGGGAATTCACCCCTCCACTTT	CASSSQGNSPLHF
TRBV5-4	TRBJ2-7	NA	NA	TGTGCCAGCAGCTTGTCCGGGGTCGAGCAGTACTTC	CASSLSGVEQYF
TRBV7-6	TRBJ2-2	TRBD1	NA	TGTGCCAGCAGCTCTGGGACAGGAGGTACCGGGGAGCTGTTTTTT	CASSSGTGGTGELFF
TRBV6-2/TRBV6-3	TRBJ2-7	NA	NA	TGTGCCAGCAGTTACTCTTTCCTATACGAGCAGTACTTC	CASSYSFLYEQYF
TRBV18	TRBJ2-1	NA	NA	TGTGCCAGCTCACCACCGTTGGCTCCACTTTCCAATGAGCAGTTCTTC	CASSPPLAPLSNEQFF
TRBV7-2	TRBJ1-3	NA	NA	TGTGCCAGCAGCTTAGGTTTCTCTGGAAACACCATATATTTT	CASSLGFSGNTIYF
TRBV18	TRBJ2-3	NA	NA	TGTGCCAGCTCACCACGGACGGGGAACACAGATACGCAGTATTTT	CASSPRTGNTDTQYF
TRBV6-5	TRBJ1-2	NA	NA	TGTGCCAGCAGTTACGGGGGAGTAGGCTATGGCTACACCTTC	CASSYGGVGYGYTF
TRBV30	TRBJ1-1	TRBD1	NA	TGTGCCTGGAGTGTAAGTACAGGGGGCGGGAGCACTGAAGCTTTCTTT	CAWSVSTGGGSTEAFF
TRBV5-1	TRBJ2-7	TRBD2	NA	TGCGCCAGCAGCTTGGGCGGGAGCCCCTCCTACGAGCAGTACTTC	CASSLGGSPSYEQYF
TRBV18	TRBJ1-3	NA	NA	TGTGCCAGCTCACCGGACAGATACTCTGGAAACACCATATATTTT	CASSPDRYSGNTIYF
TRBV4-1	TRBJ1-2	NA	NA	TGCGCCAGCAGCCGGGACAACTACAACTATGGCTACACCTTC	CASSRDNYNYGYTF
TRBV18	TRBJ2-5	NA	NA	TGTGCCAGCTCACCACAACAAGAGACCCAGTACTTC	CASSPQQETQYF
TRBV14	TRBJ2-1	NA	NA	TGTGCCAGCAGCCATCGGTCCCTCTACAATGAGCAGTTCTTC	CASSHRSLYNEQFF
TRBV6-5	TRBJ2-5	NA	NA	TGTGCCAGCAGCAGAGTGGGGGAGACCCAGTACTTC	CASSRVGETQYF
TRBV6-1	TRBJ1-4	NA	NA	TGTGCCAGCAGTGAAAATCGCGGTAGGACTAATGAAAAACTGTTTTTT	CASSENRGRTNEKLFF
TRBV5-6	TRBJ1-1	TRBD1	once	TGTGCCAGCAGCTGGGGGGACAGGGAGGGCACTGAAGCTTTCTTT	CASSWGDREGTEAFF
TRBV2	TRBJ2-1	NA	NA	TGTGCCAGCAGTGAAAGGGGTAAAGGCAATGAGCAGTTCTTC	CASSERGKGNEQFF
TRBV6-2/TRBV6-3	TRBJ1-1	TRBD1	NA	TGTGCCAGCAGTTCCCCGGGACAGGGGAAGATCGGTTTCTTT	CASSSPGQGKIGFF
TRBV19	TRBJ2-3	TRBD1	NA	TGTGCCAGTAATCTACAGGGGGCAAGCACAGATACGCAGTATTTT	CASNLQGASTDTQYF
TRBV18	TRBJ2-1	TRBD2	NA	TGTGCCAGCTCACCCCTCCCTCGAAGTAGCGGGAGGGCCCCTAGTGAGCAGTTCTTC	CASSPLPRSSGRAPSEQFF
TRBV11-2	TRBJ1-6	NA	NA	TGTGCCAGCAGCAGGGACGGCGAGTCACCCCTCCACTTT	CASSRDGESPLHF
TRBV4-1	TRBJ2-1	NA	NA	TGCGCCAGCAGCCAAGGAGGAGGGGGAGACAATGAGCAGTTCTTC	CASSQGGGGDNEQFF
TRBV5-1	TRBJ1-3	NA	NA	TGCGCCAGCAGCTTGGCTTTGGACAGAAACACCATATATTTT	CASSLALDRNTIYF
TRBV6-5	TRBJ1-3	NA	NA	TGTGCCAGCAGTTACTCTGCGAGGGGTGGAAACACCATATATTTT	CASSYSARGGNTIYF
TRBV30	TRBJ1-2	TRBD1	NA	TGTGCCTGGGTGACAGGGAGGGGAGGCTACACCTTC	CAWVTGRGGYTF
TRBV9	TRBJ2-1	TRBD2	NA	TGTGCCAGCAGCGTAGGACTAGCGGGAGCTGCGTACAATGAGCAGTTCTTC	CASSVGLAGAAYNEQFF
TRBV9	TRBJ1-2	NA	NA	TGTGCCAGCAGCGTAATCGAAGGTCATGGCTACACCTTC	CASSVIEGHGYTF
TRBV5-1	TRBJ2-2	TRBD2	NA	TGCGCCAGCAGCCCAACTCGGACTAGCGGGATGGGGGAGCTGTTTTTT	CASSPTRTSGMGELFF
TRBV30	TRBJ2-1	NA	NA	TGTGCCTGGAGTGTAAATATCCTACCTTCCTACAATGAGCAGTTCTTC	CAWSVNILPSYNEQFF
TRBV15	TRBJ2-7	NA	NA	TGTGCCACCAGCAGAGGGGGTTTGGACTCCAGGGGCTACGAGCAGTACTTC	CATSRGGLDSRGYEQYF
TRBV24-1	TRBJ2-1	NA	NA	TGTGCCACCAGTGATTTGGGGATCGGTAAGCAGTTCTTC	CATSDLGIGKQFF
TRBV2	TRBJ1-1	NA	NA	TGTGCCAGCAGCGAATTTGGACGAGTCTTCGAAGCTTTCTTT	CASSEFGRVFEAFF
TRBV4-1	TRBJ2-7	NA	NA	TGCGCCAGCAGCCCTAGACAGGGCCGGGGGGGCGAGCAGTACTTC	CASSPRQGRGGEQYF
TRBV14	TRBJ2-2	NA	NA	TGTGCCAGCAGCCAAGTAAAAACCGGGGAGCTGTTTTTT	CASSQVKTGELFF
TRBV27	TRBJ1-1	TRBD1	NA	TGTGCCAGCAGTTTTGACCCAGGACAGGTTAACACTGAAGCTTTCTTT	CASSFDPGQVNTEAFF